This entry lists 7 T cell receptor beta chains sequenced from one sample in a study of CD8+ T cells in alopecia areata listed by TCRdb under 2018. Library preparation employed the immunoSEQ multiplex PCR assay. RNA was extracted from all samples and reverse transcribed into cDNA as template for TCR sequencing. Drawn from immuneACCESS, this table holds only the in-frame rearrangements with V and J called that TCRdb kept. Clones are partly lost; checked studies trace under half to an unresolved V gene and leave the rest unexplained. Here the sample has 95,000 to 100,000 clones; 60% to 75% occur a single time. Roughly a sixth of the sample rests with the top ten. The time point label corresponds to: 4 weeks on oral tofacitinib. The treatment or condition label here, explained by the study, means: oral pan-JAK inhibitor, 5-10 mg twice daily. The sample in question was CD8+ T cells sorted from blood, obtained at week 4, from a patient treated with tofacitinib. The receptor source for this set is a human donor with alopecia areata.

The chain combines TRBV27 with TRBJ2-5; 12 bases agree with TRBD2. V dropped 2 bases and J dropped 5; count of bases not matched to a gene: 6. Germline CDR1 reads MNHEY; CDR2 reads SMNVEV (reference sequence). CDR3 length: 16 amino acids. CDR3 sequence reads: CASSLIRTSGVETQYF. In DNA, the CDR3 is TGTGCCAGCAGTTTAATCCGGACTAGCGGGGTGGAGACCCAGTACTTC.

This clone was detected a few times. CDR3 bases: TGCGCCAGCAGCCCCCAGCTCGGCTACAATGAGCAGTTCTTC. Translated: CASSPQLGYNEQFF. J is TRBJ2-1 and V is TRBV4-1; no clear D gene. The CDR3 spans 14 residues. The V end lost 4 bases, the J end lost 3 bases, and 10 bases lay between the germline ends. The germline V gene encodes CDR1 MGHRA and CDR2 YSYEKL.

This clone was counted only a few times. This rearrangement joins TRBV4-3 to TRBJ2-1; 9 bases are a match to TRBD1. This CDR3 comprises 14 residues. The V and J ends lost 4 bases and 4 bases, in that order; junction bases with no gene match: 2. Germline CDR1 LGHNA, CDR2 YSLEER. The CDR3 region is CASSPGQGYNEQFF. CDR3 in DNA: TGCGCCAGCAGCCCGGGACAGGGATACAATGAGCAGTTCTTC.

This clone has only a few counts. In DNA form, the CDR3 reads TGTGCCAGCAGCCGAATCCCCGGGACGGACCACTACGAGCAGTACTTC. Translating it yields CASSRIPGTDHYEQYF. The rearrangement joins TRBV7-9 to TRBJ2-7; either TRBD1 or TRBD2 may fit D (5 bases each). CDR1 is SEHNR, CDR2 FQNEAQ, per germline (reference sequence). This CDR3 is 16 amino acids long. V dropped 5 bases and J dropped 3 bases, with 20 bases sitting between them.

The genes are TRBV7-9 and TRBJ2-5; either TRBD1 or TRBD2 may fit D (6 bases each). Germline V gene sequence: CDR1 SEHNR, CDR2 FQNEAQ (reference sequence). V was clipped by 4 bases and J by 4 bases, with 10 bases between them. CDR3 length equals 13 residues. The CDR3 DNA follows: TGTGCCAGCAGCTCTAAGGGGGGAGAGACCCAGTACTTC. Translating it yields CASSSKGGETQYF.

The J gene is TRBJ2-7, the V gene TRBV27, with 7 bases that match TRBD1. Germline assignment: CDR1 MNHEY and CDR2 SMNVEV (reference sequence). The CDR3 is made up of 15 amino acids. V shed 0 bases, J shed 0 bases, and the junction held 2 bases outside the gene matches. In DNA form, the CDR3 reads TGTGCCAGCAGTTTATCACAGGGGATCTCCTACGAGCAGTACTTC. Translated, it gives CASSLSQGISYEQYF.

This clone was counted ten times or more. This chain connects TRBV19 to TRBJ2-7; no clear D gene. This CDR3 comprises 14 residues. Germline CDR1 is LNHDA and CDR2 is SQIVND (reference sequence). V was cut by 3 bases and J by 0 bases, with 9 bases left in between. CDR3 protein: CASSIAVNSYEQYF. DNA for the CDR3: TGTGCCAGTAGTATTGCCGTGAACTCCTACGAGCAGTACTTC.